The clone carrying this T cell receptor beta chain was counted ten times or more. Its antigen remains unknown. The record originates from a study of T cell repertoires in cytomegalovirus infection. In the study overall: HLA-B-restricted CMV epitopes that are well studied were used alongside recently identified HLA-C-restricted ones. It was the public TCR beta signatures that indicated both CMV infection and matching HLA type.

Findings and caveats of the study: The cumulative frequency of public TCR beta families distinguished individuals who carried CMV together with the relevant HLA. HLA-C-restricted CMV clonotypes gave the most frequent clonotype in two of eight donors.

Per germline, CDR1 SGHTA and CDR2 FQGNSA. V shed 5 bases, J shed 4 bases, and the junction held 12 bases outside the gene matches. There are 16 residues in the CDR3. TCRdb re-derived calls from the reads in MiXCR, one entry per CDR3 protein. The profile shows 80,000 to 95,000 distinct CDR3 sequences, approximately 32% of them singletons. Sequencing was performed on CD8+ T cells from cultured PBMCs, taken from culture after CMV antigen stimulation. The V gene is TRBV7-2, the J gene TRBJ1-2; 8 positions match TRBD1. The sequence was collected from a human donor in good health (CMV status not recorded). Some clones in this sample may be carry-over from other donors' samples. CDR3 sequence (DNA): TGTGCCAGCAGCCCCCCAGGGGACAGGTCCTTCTATGGCTACACCTTC. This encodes CASSPPGDRSFYGYTF.